A selection of T cell receptor beta chains follows, all from one sample in a study of CD8+ T cells in alopecia areata. Sequencing was performed with immunoSEQ multiplex PCR; in TCRdb, only in-frame clones are kept and a portion is missing. Among roughly 190,000 clones listed, approximately 56% were seen once. The source material was CD4+ T cells sorted from blood, sampled at week 4, from a patient treated with tofacitinib. Receptors originate from a human donor with alopecia areata. The CDR3 runs from the conserved cysteine through the conserved F or W. The order of the fields is clone size, J gene, V gene, D gene, CDR3 protein, CDR3 DNA. D genes are given only for firm matches. Some rows mark clone size as missing; the rest say once, few, many or name a class of expanded clone.

>NA|TRBJ2-1|TRBV30|NA
CAWGAAPRKNEQFF
TGTGCCTGGGGGGCCGCGCCAAGGAAGAATGAGCAGTTCTTC
>once|TRBJ2-5|TRBV9|NA
CASSVEGTETLETQYF
TGTGCCAGCAGCGTAGAAGGGACCGAGACCCTGGAGACCCAGTACTTC
>NA|TRBJ1-2|TRBV29-1|NA
CSGTSTNYGYTF
TGCAGCGGGACTTCAACTAACTATGGCTACACCTTC
>NA|TRBJ1-1|TRBV4-2|NA
CASSQGGEYGTEAFF
TGTGCCAGCAGCCAAGGGGGGGAATATGGCACTGAAGCTTTCTTT
>NA|TRBJ2-1|TRBV18|NA
CASSPSQGFHEQFF
TGTGCCAGCTCACCAAGTCAGGGCTTCCATGAGCAGTTCTTC
>NA|TRBJ2-7|TRBV19|TRBD2
CASRAGGGSYEQYF
TGTGCCAGTCGAGCGGGAGGGGGCTCCTACGAGCAGTACTTC
>NA|TRBJ2-7|TRBV28|NA
CASRSPGPLYEQYF
TGTGCCAGCAGATCCCCGGGACCCCTCTACGAGCAGTACTTC
>NA|TRBJ2-3|TRBV7-2|NA
CASSLVQAGHTDTQYF
TGTGCCAGCAGCTTAGTCCAAGCGGGACACACAGATACGCAGTATTTT
>NA|TRBJ2-5|TRBV7-2|TRBD2
CASSLALAGGQETQYF
TGTGCCAGCAGCTTAGCTTTAGCGGGCGGGCAAGAGACCCAGTACTTC
>NA|TRBJ1-1|TRBV29-1|NA
CSVGFGGDGFGAFF
TGCAGCGTTGGATTCGGAGGGGACGGGTTTGGTGCTTTCTTT
>NA|TRBJ1-2|TRBV27|NA
CASSSRTGLYGYTF
TGTGCCAGCAGTTCCCGGACGGGGCTCTATGGCTACACCTTC
>NA|TRBJ2-3|TRBV6-1|NA
CAIRRDSGTQYF
TGTGCCATCCGGAGAGATAGTGGGACGCAGTATTTT
>few|TRBJ1-2|TRBV11-2|NA
CASSLSIGGYTF
TGTGCCAGCAGCCTCAGTATTGGTGGCTACACCTTC
>NA|TRBJ1-1|TRBV4-3|NA
CASSPGRGTEAFF
TGCGCCAGCAGCCCGGGACGTGGGACTGAAGCTTTCTTT
>NA|TRBJ2-5|TRBV4-2|NA
CASSQEETQYF
TGTGCCAGCAGCCAAGAGGAGACCCAGTACTTC
>NA|TRBJ2-5|TRBV6-5|TRBD2
CASRPLGGETQYF
TGTGCCAGCAGACCCCTGGGGGGGGAGACCCAGTACTTC
>once|TRBJ2-3|TRBV6-4|NA
CASSLDYTDTQYF
TGTGCCAGCAGTTTGGACTACACAGATACGCAGTATTTT
>NA|TRBJ1-5|TRBV29-1|TRBD1
CSVTSTGNSNQPQHF
TGCAGCGTCACATCGACAGGGAATAGCAATCAGCCCCAGCATTTT
>NA|TRBJ1-5|TRBV27|TRBD1
CASSRQGRRDQPQHF
TGTGCCAGCAGTAGACAGGGGCGAAGAGATCAGCCCCAGCATTTT
>NA|TRBJ1-1|TRBV30|TRBD1
CAWSRDRDTEAFF
TGTGCCTGGAGTCGGGACAGGGACACTGAAGCTTTCTTT
>NA|TRBJ2-5|TRBV5-1|NA
CASSLVFGETQYF
TGCGCCAGCAGCTTGGTGTTTGGGGAGACCCAGTACTTC
>NA|TRBJ1-1|TRBV5-1|NA
CASSLTPGIGEAFF
TGCGCCAGCAGCTTGACCCCGGGTATTGGTGAAGCTTTCTTT
>NA|TRBJ1-2|TRBV2|NA
CASRGYANYGYTF
TGTGCCAGCAGAGGATATGCTAACTATGGCTACACCTTC
>once|TRBJ2-6|TRBV25-1|NA
CASRTSGANVLTF
TGTGCCAGCAGGACCTCTGGGGCCAACGTCCTGACTTTC
>NA|TRBJ2-2|TRBV29-1|NA
CSVGGTVGGELFF
TGCAGCGTTGGCGGGACCGTAGGCGGGGAGCTGTTTTTT
>NA|TRBJ2-7|TRBV4-1|NA
CASSQDRRREQYF
TGCGCCAGCAGCCAAGACAGGCGTCGGGAGCAGTACTTC
>NA|TRBJ1-1|TRBV6-6|NA
CASSKRNTEAFF
TGTGCCAGCAGTAAAAGGAACACTGAAGCTTTCTTT
>NA|TRBJ2-1|TRBV14|TRBD1
CASSHLTGTGVNEQFF
TGTGCCAGCAGCCACCTTACCGGGACAGGGGTCAATGAGCAGTTCTTC
>NA|TRBJ1-2|TRBV30|NA
CAWSASPTDGYTF
TGTGCCTGGAGTGCTTCCCCCACGGATGGCTACACCTTC
>NA|TRBJ2-7|TRBV7-2|NA
CASSLVPGLYEQYF
TGTGCCAGCAGCTTAGTTCCGGGCCTTTACGAGCAGTACTTC
>NA|TRBJ1-2|TRBV30|NA
CAWSQPEDSPNYGYTF
TGTGCCTGGAGTCAGCCAGAGGACAGTCCGAACTATGGCTACACCTTC
>few|TRBJ1-6|TRBV7-2|NA
CASSQGNNSPLHF
TGTGCCAGCAGTCAGGGAAACAATTCACCCCTCCACTTT
>NA|TRBJ1-2|TRBV6-5|NA
CASRILQGLGYGYTF
TGTGCCAGCAGGATCTTGCAGGGTCTTGGCTATGGCTACACCTTC
>NA|TRBJ2-5|TRBV30|NA
CAWTTGPTQYF
TGTGCCTGGACCACCGGGCCGACCCAGTACTTC
>NA|TRBJ2-3|TRBV6-6|TRBD2
CASTLGLAGYTQYF
TGTGCCAGTACCTTAGGACTAGCGGGTTATACGCAGTATTTT
>NA|TRBJ2-1|TRBV25-1|TRBD2
CASSESGTSYEQFF
TGTGCCAGCAGTGAATCGGGGACTAGTTATGAGCAGTTCTTC
>NA|TRBJ2-4|TRBV29-1|NA
CSVAGVGGRGDGIQYF
TGCAGCGTTGCAGGGGTCGGGGGTAGAGGCGATGGCATTCAGTACTTC
>NA|TRBJ1-1|TRBV7-8|TRBD1
CASSPGQANTEAFF
TGTGCCAGCAGCCCCGGACAGGCGAACACTGAAGCTTTCTTT
>NA|TRBJ2-3|TRBV5-1|NA
CASSSEVRRQNTQYF
TGCGCCAGCAGCTCGGAAGTTCGGCGACAGAATACGCAGTATTTT
>NA|TRBJ2-3|TRBV29-1|TRBD2
CSVGGAGVADTQYF
TGCAGCGTTGGGGGAGCGGGAGTCGCAGATACGCAGTATTTT
>NA|TRBJ2-1|TRBV7-7|TRBD2
CASSFLAGDGEQFF
TGTGCCAGCAGCTTTTTGGCGGGAGACGGTGAGCAGTTCTTC
>few|TRBJ2-3|TRBV10-2|TRBD1
CASSGTGQNTQYF
TGCGCCAGCAGTGGGACAGGGCAGAATACGCAGTATTTT
>NA|TRBJ1-5|TRBV11-2|NA
CASSLDRGGNQPQHF
TGTGCCAGCAGCTTAGATAGGGGGGGCAATCAGCCCCAGCATTTT
>NA|TRBJ2-5|TRBV29-1|TRBD1
CSVEQDRGETQYF
TGCAGCGTTGAACAAGACAGGGGCGAGACCCAGTACTTC
>few|TRBJ2-7|TRBV29-1|TRBD1
CSVDGQGQKQYF
TGCAGCGTTGATGGACAGGGCCAAAAGCAGTACTTC
>NA|TRBJ2-5|TRBV7-2|TRBD1
CASSLAGQQQETQYF
TGTGCCAGCAGCTTAGCGGGACAGCAACAAGAGACCCAGTACTTC
>NA|TRBJ2-7|TRBV5-1|NA
CASSLAAGYEQYF
TGCGCCAGCAGTTTGGCTGCCGGGTACGAGCAGTACTTC
>few|TRBJ2-7|TRBV25-1|NA
CASTRDPTYEQYF
TGTGCCAGCACCAGGGACCCAACCTACGAGCAGTACTTC
>few|TRBJ2-5|TRBV29-1|TRBD2
CSVEWREVHQETQYF
TGCAGCGTTGAGTGGCGGGAGGTCCACCAAGAGACCCAGTACTTC
>few|TRBJ2-7|TRBV30|TRBD1
CAWSAFRDRNYEQYF
TGTGCCTGGAGTGCATTCCGGGACAGAAACTACGAGCAGTACTTC
>NA|TRBJ2-7|TRBV7-8|TRBD2
CASSSRRVGTNSYEQYF
TGTGCCAGCAGCTCGAGACGGGTCGGGACTAACTCCTACGAGCAGTACTTC
>NA|TRBJ2-4|TRBV5-1|NA
CASSLSLTKNIQYF
TGCGCCAGCAGCTTAAGTCTGACCAAAAACATTCAGTACTTC
>NA|TRBJ1-1|TRBV6-1|NA
CASSEKGFLPLNTEAFF
TGTGCCAGCAGTGAAAAAGGTTTCTTACCCTTGAACACTGAAGCTTTCTTT
>NA|TRBJ2-1|TRBV9|TRBD2
CASSVVSGSRNEQFF
TGTGCCAGCAGCGTAGTAAGCGGGAGCCGGAATGAGCAGTTCTTC